A single sample gave rise to the 23 T cell receptor beta chains below, sequenced in a study of T-cell reconstitution after alpha-beta-depleted transplantation in children. Unique molecular identifiers were incorporated when the TCRbeta library was constructed. MiXCR, applied by TCRdb to the PCR reads, yields one record per CDR3 protein. The table lists roughly 150,000 distinct CDR3 sequences, roughly 11% of them singletons. The source was PBMCs, collected before TCRalphabeta/CD19-depleted stem cell transplant. These TCRs come from a boy younger than 10 with acute myeloid leukemia, due to receive a stem cell transplant.

The chain combines TRBV4-1 with TRBJ2-1; TRBD2 agrees at 12 bases. V was pared by 1 base and J by 9 bases, with 7 bases of the junction left unmatched. Germline assignment: CDR1 MGHRA and CDR2 YSYEKL. The CDR3 spans 16 residues. This chain's CDR3 is CASSQVRLAGAGEQFF. The CDR3 DNA follows: TGCGCCAGCAGCCAAGTAAGACTAGCGGGAGCGGGTGAGCAGTTCTTC.

This clonotype was seen at least ten times. This chain uses TRBV7-8 with TRBJ2-3; no definite D call. Germline V gene data show CDR1 as SGHVS and CDR2 as FQNEAQ. V gave up 0 bases and J gave up 0 bases, with 10 bases separating them. CDR3 length: 16 amino acids. CDR3 in amino acids: CASSLAGLTSTDTQYF. The CDR3 bases are TGTGCCAGCAGCTTAGCAGGCCTCACTAGCACAGATACGCAGTATTTT.

This clonotype was seen at least ten times. The J gene is TRBJ1-6, the V gene TRBV7-9; 11 bases are shared with TRBD1. The germline V gene encodes CDR1 SEHNR and CDR2 FQNEAQ (reference sequence). Losses at the gene ends were 8 bases for V and 12 bases for J; bases not matched to a gene: 3. The CDR3 has 12 amino acids. In nucleotides, the CDR3 is TGTGCCAGCGGGACAGGGGGTTTACCCCTCCACTTT. Translated: CASGTGGLPLHF. The whole variable domain, remainder taken from reference TRBV7-9 and TRBJ1-6, is DTGVSQNPRHKITKRGQNVTFRCDPISEHNRLYWYRQTLGQGPEFLTYFQNEAQLEKSRLLSDRFSAERPKGSFSTLEIQRTEQGDSAMYLCASGTGGLPLHFGNGTRLTVT.

This clonotype was seen ten or more times. CDR3 nucleotides: TGTGCCACGGAGGACGGAACCTACGAGCAGTACTTC. Amino acids: CATEDGTYEQYF. This chain uses TRBV6-4 with TRBJ2-7, with D possibly matching TRBD2 (5 bases). There are 12 residues in the CDR3. The V and J ends lost 10 bases and 2 bases respectively, with 12 bases between them. CDR1 and CDR2 (germline): MRHNA, SNTAGT.

The sample holds many counts of this clonotype. The chain carries TRBV20-1 and TRBJ1-4, with D possibly being TRBD1 (5 bases). The ends were cut back, 5 bases at V and 0 bases at J, with 19 bases in the middle. Looked up from germline, CDR1 is DFQATT and CDR2 is SNEGSKA (reference sequence). The CDR3 sequence is 17 residues long. CDR3 region: CSAPTRQLGTTNEKLFF. As DNA, the CDR3 is TGCAGTGCTCCAACCCGACAGCTTGGGACAACTAATGAAAAACTGTTTTTT.

This clonotype was seen repeatedly, ten times or more. The rearrangement uses TRBV12-3 or TRBV12-4 and TRBJ2-4; possibly TRBD1 for D (6 bases). Trimming pared 5 bases from V and 8 bases from J, leaving 16 bases between. The CDR3 contains 14 residues. The CDR3 spells CASSPLTGLDIQYF. As DNA, the CDR3 is TGTGCCAGCAGTCCCCTAACAGGGTTGGACATTCAGTACTTC.

This clonotype was detected many times. The chain couples TRBV15 to TRBJ1-1; D remains unclear. Trimming cost V 2 bases and J 4 bases, with 14 bases left between them. This CDR3 is 15 amino acids long. Germline V lookup: CDR1 LNHNV, CDR2 YYDKDF (reference sequence). The CDR3 DNA reads TGTGCCACCAGCAGATTCGCGGGCCGTGTCACTGAAGCTTTCTTT. Protein: CATSRFAGRVTEAFF.

This chain links TRBV5-1 with TRBJ1-1; a possible D gene is TRBD1 (5 bases). Germline V lookup: CDR1 SGHRS, CDR2 YFSETQ. Trimming pared 4 bases from V and 5 bases from J, leaving 12 bases between. The CDR3 sequence is 13 residues long. CDR3 residues: CASSPGTLTEAFF. The CDR3 DNA follows: TGCGCCAGCAGCCCCGGGACCCTAACTGAAGCTTTCTTT.

This clonotype came up many times. The gene calls are TRBV5-8 and TRBJ1-6, with D perhaps matching TRBD1 (5 bases). The V end was cut by 1 base, the J end by 11 bases, with 16 bases between. Germline-derived CDR1 and CDR2 are SGHTS and YDEGEE. This CDR3 is built from 15 residues. DNA of the CDR3: TGTGCCAGCAGCTTGACATACGGGACGGTGACACCCCTCCACTTT. It codes for CASSLTYGTVTPLHF. The variable domain in full, with the rest retrieved from reference TRBV5-8 and TRBJ1-6, is EAGVTQSPTHLIKTRGQQATLRCSPISGHTSVYWYQQALGLGLQFLLWYDEGEERNRGNFPPRFSGRQFPNYSSELNVNALELEDSALYLCASSLTYGTVTPLHFGNGTRLTVT.

This clonotype was counted at least ten times. V gene TRBV9 combines with J gene TRBJ2-7; TRBD1 matches 7 bases. The trim removed 4 bases at V and 2 bases at J, leaving 12 bases unmatched. CDR1 SGDLS and CDR2 YYNGEE come from the germline V gene. This CDR3 spans 16 amino acids. CDR3 sequence: CASSPSTGPLTYEQYF. The CDR3 coding sequence is TGTGCCAGCAGCCCATCGACAGGGCCTTTAACCTACGAGCAGTACTTC. Variable domain in full (rest from reference TRBV9 and TRBJ2-7): DSGVTQTPKHLITATGQRVTLRCSPRSGDLSVYWYQQSLDQGLQFLIQYYNGEERAKGNILERFSAQQFPDLHSELNLSSLELGDSALYFCASSPSTGPLTYEQYFGPGTRLTVT.

This clonotype showed up many times. The genes are TRBV12-3 or TRBV12-4 and TRBJ2-3; 11 positions match TRBD1. V was clipped by 3 bases and J by 10 bases; unmatched bases: 9. The CDR3 consists of 15 residues. The CDR3 here is CASSFRGQGASSQYF. The CDR3, as DNA: TGTGCCAGCAGTTTTCGTGGACAGGGGGCATCCTCGCAGTATTTT.

This clonotype was recorded at least ten times. The chain couples TRBV7-3 to TRBJ2-3; 8 bases line up with TRBD2. The J segment lost 6 bases and the V segment lost 3 bases, leaving 8 bases of the junction unmatched. Germline V gene lookup returns CDR1 SGHTA and CDR2 FQGTGA. The CDR3 is 15 residues long. CDR3 sequence (DNA): TGTGCCAGCAGCTTGTCGGGGGGGAGGTCGGATACGCAGTATTTT. Protein product: CASSLSGGRSDTQYF.

This clonotype was observed many times. The V gene is TRBV11-2, the J gene TRBJ2-3, with 8 bases that match TRBD2. Trimming cost V 6 bases and J 0 bases; bases outside gene matches: 14. The CDR3 contains 18 residues. Germline values: CDR1 SGHAT, CDR2 FQNNGV. Written as DNA, the CDR3 is TGTGCCAGCAGTTTCCCGGGACTAGGAGGGTGGAGCACAGATACGCAGTATTTT. This encodes CASSFPGLGGWSTDTQYF.

The sample holds many counts of this clonotype. This chain uses TRBV6-1 with TRBJ2-2, with 8 positions matching TRBD1. Per the germline V gene, CDR1 is MNHNS and CDR2 is SASEGT. Losses at the gene ends were 7 bases for V and 3 bases for J; bases not matched to a gene: 7. This CDR3 spans 15 amino acids. CDR3 in DNA: TGTGCCAGCATGAACGGGGACAGGTACACCGGGGAGCTGTTTTTT. It codes for CASMNGDRYTGELFF.

In this sample, this clonotype turned up many times. J is TRBJ2-5 and V is TRBV7-6; 7 bases are shared with TRBD1. V lost 5 bases and J lost 3; bases outside the gene matches: 0. CDR1 and CDR2 (germline): SGHVS, FNYEAQ. This CDR3 has 12 residues. CDR3 in amino acids: CASSGTEETQYF. In DNA form, the CDR3 reads TGTGCCAGCAGCGGGACAGAAGAGACCCAGTACTTC.

As to this clonotype: This could be a read error, since a much larger clone is one nucleotide away. CDR3 nucleotides: TGTGCCTGCAGCCAAGTATTGGGGACCCAATCCAAAAACATTCAGTACTTC. Translating gives CACSQVLGTQSKNIQYF. The chain combines TRBV3-1 with TRBJ2-4; possibly TRBD1 or TRBD2 for D (5 bases each). Germline V CDR1 and CDR2: LGHDT, YNNKEL (reference sequence). The CDR3 length is 17 residues. Drawing the rest from reference TRBV3-1 and TRBJ2-4, the complete variable domain is DTAVSQTPKYLVTQMGNDKSIKCEQNLGHDTMYWYKQDSKKFLKIMFSYNNKELIINETVPNRFSPKSPDKAHLNLHINSLELGDSAVYFCACSQVLGTQSKNIQYFGAGTRLSVL.

This clonotype showed up many times. V gene TRBV25-1 combines with J gene TRBJ2-5; 10 nucleotides line up with TRBD2. The CDR3 loop spans 22 amino acids. Per the germline V gene, CDR1 is MGHDK and CDR2 is SYGVNS. The V and J ends lost 4 bases and 0 bases, in that order; junction bases with no gene match: 23. The CDR3 protein is CASSVNRGSSGRITGHQETQYF. Here the CDR3 DNA reads TGTGCCAGCAGTGTCAACAGGGGGTCTAGCGGGAGAATCACCGGGCACCAAGAGACCCAGTACTTC.

There are many counts of this clonotype. The J gene is TRBJ2-1, the V gene TRBV7-3, with 7 bases lining up with TRBD2. The germline CDR1 and CDR2 sequences are SGHTA and FQGTGA. The CDR3 is 15 amino acids. With 3 bases clipped from V and 4 bases from J, the junction kept 6 bases outside the gene matches. CDR3 nucleotide sequence: TGTGCCAGCAGCTTGGGAGGGACCGGGTACAATGAGCAGTTCTTC. Its protein is CASSLGGTGYNEQFF.

This clonotype was picked up many times. The V call is TRBV5-6, the J call TRBJ1-6; possibly TRBD1 for D (5 bases). The CDR3 spans 15 residues. With 1 base removed from V and 6 bases from J, the gap between germline ends came to 11 bases. Per the germline V gene, CDR1 is SGHDT and CDR2 is YYEEEE. CDR3 in amino acids: CASSLWPGTNSPLHF. The DNA for the CDR3 is TGTGCCAGCAGCTTGTGGCCGGGGACTAATTCACCCCTCCACTTT. Filled out from reference TRBV5-6 and TRBJ1-6, the complete variable domain reads DAGVTQSPTHLIKTRGQQVTLRCSPKSGHDTVSWYQQALGQGPQFIFQYYEEEERQRGNFPDRFSGHQFPNYSSELNVNALLLGDSALYLCASSLWPGTNSPLHFGNGTRLTVT.

This clonotype was recorded at least ten times. The chain's CDR3 is CSARAEGGYGYTF. DNA for the CDR3: TGCAGTGCTAGAGCGGAGGGTGGCTATGGCTACACCTTC. V usage is TRBV20-1 and J usage is TRBJ1-2; unclear D gene. This CDR3 spans 13 amino acids. Trimming left V 1 base short and J 4 bases short, with 10 bases between. CDR1 and CDR2 (germline): DFQATT, SNEGSKA (reference sequence).

Points on this clonotype: At one of its ends the junction is not consistent with the germline gene, which may arise from a read error. This chain uses TRBV5-1 with TRBJ2-1; possible D gene TRBD1, 6 bases. In germline, CDR1 is SGHRS, CDR2 YFSETQ. CDR3 length equals 13 residues. CDR3 sequence reads: CPSTLTGNNEQFF. DNA for the CDR3: TGCCCCAGCACCTTAACAGGGAACAATGAGCAGTTCTTC.

The sample holds many counts of this clonotype. CDR3 nucleotides: TGTGCCAGCAGCCAACCCCAGGGGGACAGGGGTACATACGAGCAGTACTTC. It specifies CASSQPQGDRGTYEQYF. The rearrangement uses TRBV4-2 and TRBJ2-7, with TRBD1 matching over 10 bases. Unmatched junction bases numbered 11, after V lost 2 bases and J lost 4 bases. Germline V gene sequence: CDR1 LGHNA, CDR2 YNFKEQ. CDR3 length: 17 residues.

This clonotype was found many times. The gene calls are TRBV5-1 and TRBJ2-2; TRBD2 matches at 14 bases. The germline V gene has CDR1 SGHRS and CDR2 YFSETQ. The V segment lost 3 bases and the J segment 5 bases; nucleotides outside the gene matches: 6. The CDR3 spans 17 residues. The CDR3 reads CASSWGLAGAQTGELFF. CDR3 nucleotides: TGCGCCAGCAGCTGGGGACTAGCGGGGGCGCAGACCGGGGAGCTGTTTTTT.